The 3 T cell receptor beta chains in this list originate from one sample, sequenced in a study of OX40 agonist ivuxolimab in advanced cancers. The method was immunoSEQ multiplex PCR; TCRdb's version includes in-frame clones alone and lacks a portion of them. This table holds nearly 80,000 clones, roughly 81% found once. The sequenced sample was CD4+ or CD8+ T cells sorted from blood, obtained in a trial of the OX40 agonist ivuxolimab. These receptor sequences come from an adult with an advanced solid tumor such as melanoma, head and neck, liver or kidney cancer.

The CDR3 sequence: CASSVGRATEAFF. The CDR3 nucleotides read TGTGCCAGCAGCGTAGGCAGGGCCACTGAAGCTTTCTTT. The chain employs TRBV9 and TRBJ1-1, with D tentatively TRBD1 (5 bases). CDR1 is SGDLS and CDR2 is YYNGEE in the germline V gene. CDR3 size: 13 residues. V lost 0 bases and J 4 bases, leaving 7 bases between the germline ends.

The chain has TRBV30 and TRBJ1-4; D gene uncertain. Germline CDR1 GTSNPN, CDR2 SVGIG (reference sequence). Trimming left V 5 bases short and J 8 bases short, with 12 bases between. The CDR3 spans 12 residues. For the CDR3, the DNA is TGTGCCTGGTCGGACTGGAAGGAAAAACTGTTTTTT. Amino acids: CAWSDWKEKLFF.

This chain uses TRBV4-3 with TRBJ2-1; TRBD2 matches 9 bases. V was pared by 5 bases and J by 2 bases, with 7 bases of the junction left unmatched. CDR1 is LGHNA and CDR2 is YSLEER in the germline V gene. CDR3 length equals 16 residues. In nucleotides, the CDR3 is TGCGCCAGCAGCGACCGACTAGCGGTGACCTACAATGAGCAGTTCTTC. Translation: CASSDRLAVTYNEQFF.